These 18 T cell receptor beta chains were all obtained from the same sample, sequenced in a study of cytomegalovirus exposure and HLA in healthy donors. Primers included in the PCR were 60 Vbeta and 13 Jbeta primers. Data came from immunoSEQ multiplex PCR; TCRdb stores just in-frame clones and leaves some out. In the table there are 150,000 to 200,000 clones, approximately 86% of which are singletons. Material: PBMCs. The receptors here all came from a boy aged 2-15 years in good health and CMV-seronegative.

The chain joins TRBV7-6 to TRBJ2-1; 12 bases are shared with TRBD2. Germline V gene sequence: CDR1 SGHVS, CDR2 FNYEAQ. The junction had 4 bases not matched to a gene; V was cut back by 4 bases and J by 6 bases. This CDR3 comprises 15 residues. In DNA, the CDR3 is TGTGCCAGCAGCTCTCAGACTAGCGGGGGCAATGAGCAGTTCTTC. Its protein product is CASSSQTSGGNEQFF.

The J gene is TRBJ2-7, the V gene TRBV2, with TRBD1 matching over 7 bases. This CDR3 is built from 15 residues. V was pared by 10 bases and J by 2 bases, with 14 bases of the junction left unmatched. Per germline, CDR1 SNHLY and CDR2 FYNNEI. The CDR3 nucleotides are TGTGCCAACACTAAAAGGACAGGACATACCTACGAGCAGTACTTC. It translates to CANTKRTGHTYEQYF.

This chain connects TRBV28 to TRBJ1-2; D is unresolved. V was trimmed by 4 bases and J by 4 bases, leaving 16 bases between them. The CDR3 extends over 15 amino acids. Germline-derived CDR1 and CDR2 are MDHEN and SYDVKM. CDR3 nucleotide sequence: TGTGCCAGCAGTTCCCCAAGAGCAGGTACCTATGGCTACACCTTC. Translating it yields CASSSPRAGTYGYTF.

This clone was found once. The J gene is TRBJ2-5, the V gene TRBV7-8; D unclear. Germline V gives CDR1 SGHVS, CDR2 FQNEAQ. This CDR3 has 16 amino acids. V was trimmed by 4 bases and J by 2 bases, leaving 17 bases between them. CDR3 region: CASSSGSISVQETQYF. The DNA for the CDR3 is TGTGCCAGCAGCTCCGGGTCCATTTCGGTACAAGAGACCCAGTACTTC.

This clone was picked up one time. The chain combines TRBV7-6 with TRBJ2-4, with 8 positions matching TRBD1. CDR1 and CDR2 (germline): SGHVS, FNYEAQ. Germline trimming cut 8 bases from V and 7 bases from J; bases unmatched to any gene: 10. The length of the CDR3 is 14 residues. This CDR3 reads CASAGTGGTNIQYF. The CDR3, as DNA: TGTGCCAGCGCCGGGACAGGAGGCACTAACATTCAGTACTTC.

The J gene is TRBJ2-1, the V gene TRBV12-5; D ambiguous. The CDR3 runs 15 residues. Germline V gene lookup returns CDR1 LGHNT and CDR2 FRNRAP. The V and J ends lost 3 bases and 1 base respectively, with 10 bases between them. The CDR3 spells CASGFGGSSYNEQFF. The CDR3 DNA reads TGTGCTAGTGGTTTCGGTGGTTCATCCTACAATGAGCAGTTCTTC.

J is TRBJ2-5 and V is TRBV6-1; 11 nucleotides align to TRBD2. V dropped 4 bases and J dropped 7; count of bases not matched to a gene: 14. Looked up from germline, CDR1 is MNHNS and CDR2 is SASEGT. The CDR3 consists of 17 residues. The CDR3 reads CASSAPTSGSIGVTQYF. The CDR3 region has the DNA TGTGCCAGCAGTGCCCCCACTAGCGGGAGTATCGGAGTGACCCAGTACTTC.

The V gene is TRBV6-1, the J gene TRBJ2-7; TRBD2 matches 10 bases. The junction had 11 bases not matched to a gene; V was cut back by 1 base and J by 5 bases. The CDR3 is 17 amino acids. Germline lookup yields CDR1 MNHNS and CDR2 SASEGT. The CDR3 loop is CASSEGFLAGVGNEQYF. CDR3 coding DNA: TGTGCCAGCAGTGAAGGATTCCTAGCGGGAGTCGGTAACGAGCAGTACTTC.

The gene calls are TRBV4-1 and TRBJ2-2; 9 positions agree with TRBD1. The CDR3 contains 17 residues. CDR1 MGHRA and CDR2 YSYEKL come from the germline V gene. Losses at the gene ends were 0 bases for V and 7 bases for J; bases not matched to a gene: 9. The CDR3 bases are TGCGCCAGCAGCCAAGACCCCGGGACAGGGTGGGTCGGGGAGCTGTTTTTT. Amino acid sequence: CASSQDPGTGWVGELFF.

V is TRBV5-1 and J is TRBJ1-2; 7 bases fit TRBD1. V shed 4 bases and J 4 bases; nucleotides not matched to a gene: 10. CDR1 is SGHRS and CDR2 is YFSETQ in the germline V gene. This CDR3 contains 15 residues. Here the CDR3 reads CASSPSIQGSYGYTF. The CDR3, as DNA: TGCGCCAGCAGCCCGTCAATACAGGGGAGCTATGGCTACACCTTC. Looking up the rest from reference TRBV5-1 and TRBJ1-2 gives the full variable domain: KAGVTQTPRYLIKTRGQQVTLSCSPISGHRSVSWYQQTPGQGLQFLFEYFSETQRNKGNFPGRFSGRQFSNSRSEMNVSTLELGDSALYLCASSPSIQGSYGYTFGSGTRLTVV.

This chain joins TRBV9 and TRBJ1-5; no reliable D call. Trimming left V 2 bases short and J 1 base short, with 10 bases between. In germline, CDR1 is SGDLS, CDR2 YYNGEE. The CDR3 is 15 residues long. The CDR3 reads CASSVARRSNQPQHF. Written as DNA, the CDR3 is TGTGCCAGCAGCGTGGCCAGGAGGAGCAATCAGCCCCAGCATTTT.

The chain uses TRBV6-1 and TRBJ2-7; perhaps TRBD2 as D (5 bases). Germline lookup yields CDR1 MNHNS and CDR2 SASEGT. The CDR3 runs 13 residues. Trimming took 5 bases from V and 5 from J, leaving 13 bases between them. CDR3 loop: CASSRGQAHEQYF. DNA of the CDR3: TGTGCCAGCAGTAGAGGGCAAGCTCACGAGCAGTACTTC.

The rearrangement links TRBV6-6 to TRBJ2-7; perhaps TRBD2 as D (6 bases). Looked up from germline, CDR1 is MNHNY and CDR2 is SVGAGI (reference sequence). Trimming pared 5 bases from V and 0 bases from J, leaving 8 bases between. The CDR3 extends over 13 amino acids. The CDR3 sequence is CASSLGSSYEQYF. The CDR3 nucleotides read TGTGCCAGCAGTCTCGGGAGCTCCTACGAGCAGTACTTC.

The rearrangement joins TRBV27 to TRBJ1-4; possibly TRBD1 for D (6 bases). Trimming cost V 4 bases and J 2 bases, with 14 bases left between them. This CDR3 region has 16 residues. Germline CDR1 and CDR2: MNHEY and SMNVEV (reference sequence). The CDR3 DNA is TGTGCCAGCAGTTGGGGGGGGCTCGAGACTAATGAAAAACTGTTTTTT. Protein: CASSWGGLETNEKLFF. Together with reference TRBV27 and TRBJ1-4, the CDR3 gives the full variable domain: EAQVTQNPRYLITVTGKKLTVTCSQNMNHEYMSWYRQDPGLGLRQIYYSMNVEVTDKGDVPEGYKVSRKEKRNFPLILESPSPNQTSLYFCASSWGGLETNEKLFFGSGTQLSVL.

V gene TRBV6-5 combines with J gene TRBJ2-7, with TRBD1 matching over 10 bases. V lost 8 bases and J lost 5; bases outside the gene matches: 9. Germline CDR1 reads MNHEY; CDR2 reads SVGAGI. This CDR3 has 14 residues. As DNA, the CDR3 is TGTGCCAGCGCTCGGGACAGGGGTACCAACGAGCAGTACTTC. Protein sequence: CASARDRGTNEQYF.

The chain has TRBV19 and TRBJ2-2, with 7 bases that match TRBD1. Trimming at V came to 4 bases and at J to 1 base, leaving 6 bases not matched to a gene. This CDR3 comprises 16 residues. Germline CDR1 reads LNHDA; CDR2 reads SQIVND (reference sequence). CDR3 loop: CASSKLGQWNTGELFF. CDR3 bases: TGTGCCAGTAGTAAGTTGGGACAGTGGAACACCGGGGAGCTGTTTTTT. The full variable domain, its missing parts supplied by reference TRBV19 and TRBJ2-2, is DGGITQSPKYLFRKEGQNVTLSCEQNLNHDAMYWYRQDPGQGLRLIYYSQIVNDFQKGDIAEGYSVSREKKESFPLTVTSAQKNPTAFYLCASSKLGQWNTGELFFGEGSRLTVL.

The V and J genes are TRBV7-3 and TRBJ2-2, with 8 bases identical to TRBD1. This CDR3 contains 14 residues. CDR1 is SGHTA and CDR2 is FQGTGA in the germline V gene. V lost 6 bases and J lost 1; bases outside the gene matches: 1. The CDR3 DNA follows: TGTGCCAGCAGACAGGGGGTGAACACCGGGGAGCTGTTTTTT. Its protein is CASRQGVNTGELFF.

This sequence joins TRBV6-1 and TRBJ2-1; tentatively, D is TRBD2 (7 bases). Trimming pared 6 bases from V and 7 bases from J, leaving 10 bases between. CDR1 and CDR2 from the germline V gene are MNHNS and SASEGT. This CDR3 is built from 12 residues. The DNA for the CDR3 is TGTGCCAGCAGAAGGGGGGGAAATGAGCAGTTCTTC. Its translation: CASRRGGNEQFF.